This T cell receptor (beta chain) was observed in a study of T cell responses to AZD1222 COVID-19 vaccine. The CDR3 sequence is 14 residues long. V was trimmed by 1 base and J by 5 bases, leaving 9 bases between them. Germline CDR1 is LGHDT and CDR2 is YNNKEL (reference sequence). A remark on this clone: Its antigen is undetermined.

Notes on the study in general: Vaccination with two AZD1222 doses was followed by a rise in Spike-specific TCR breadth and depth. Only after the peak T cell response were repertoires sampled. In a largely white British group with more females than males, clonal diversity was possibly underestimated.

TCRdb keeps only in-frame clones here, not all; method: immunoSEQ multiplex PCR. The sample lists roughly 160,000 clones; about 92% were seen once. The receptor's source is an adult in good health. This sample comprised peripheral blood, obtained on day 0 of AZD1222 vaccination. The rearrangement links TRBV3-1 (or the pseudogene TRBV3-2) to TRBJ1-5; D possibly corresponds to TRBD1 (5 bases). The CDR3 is CASSQAQGDQPQHF. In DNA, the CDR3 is TGTGCCAGCAGCCAAGCTCAGGGTGATCAGCCCCAGCATTTT.